This T cell receptor (beta chain) was obtained from a study of blood T cell repertoires in COVID-19. Study overall: T cells, B-cell-depleted T cells, or PBMCs supplied cDNA or gDNA.

Researchers sorted participants into cohorts using their self-reported clinical history. The table came from immunoSEQ multiplex PCR; TCRdb's copy has only in-frame clones and leaves some out. The table includes around 160,000 clones, 80% detected once. The V and J ends lost 6 bases and 2 bases respectively, with 5 bases between them. The CDR3 has 12 residues. This TCR was recovered from a man aged 35-49 years who had recovered from COVID-19. V and J are TRBV12-3 or TRBV12-4 and TRBJ1-5; D unresolved. The material sequenced was PBMCs or T cells enriched from blood (not recorded which). This CDR3 reads CASRVGNQPQHF. CDR3 coding DNA: TGTGCCAGCAGGGTAGGCAATCAGCCCCAGCATTTT.